A selection of T cell receptor beta chains follows, all from one sample in a study of shared clonotypes between healthy human individuals. The method was immunoSEQ multiplex PCR; TCRdb's version includes in-frame clones alone and lacks a portion of them. The table includes 550,000 to 800,000 clones, around 74% detected once. Sequenced material: memory CD4+ T cells sorted from blood. All receptors come from a woman aged 30 to 39 in good health. Each CDR3 is given with its conserved first and last residue. Each record gives: V gene, CDR3 protein.

V: TRBV28; CDR3: CASSPHGAAKGEKLFF
V: TRBV6-5; CDR3: CASSQSGRINYGYTF
V: TRBV30; CDR3: CAWSGGTGRSDEQYF
V: TRBV18; CDR3: CASSQSAGGHIYEQYF
V: TRBV7-8; CDR3: CASSLVGSSGNTIYF
V: TRBV7-2; CDR3: CASSFRPGLAGEVDTQYF
V: TRBV5-1; CDR3: CASSQQGVNTEAFF
V: TRBV5-1; CDR3: CASSLASRRNTGELFF
V: TRBV2; CDR3: CASSQNSREAFF
V: TRBV7-2; CDR3: CASSLPPRNYGYTF
V: TRBV5-8; CDR3: CASSLAGYGGTDTQYF
V: TRBV5-1; CDR3: CASSSAWGRETQYF
V: TRBV5-5; CDR3: CASSLGPGAPYEQYF
V: TRBV7-2; CDR3: CASSLGAPETQYF
V: TRBV5-6; CDR3: CASSQTGAPNTGELFF
V: TRBV29-1; CDR3: CSVIQRWTGVYNEQFF
V: TRBV28; CDR3: CASSHSGTLNTEAFF
V: TRBV2; CDR3: CASQQTRSGYGYTF
V: TRBV2; CDR3: CASSEALAGVETQYF
V: TRBV28; CDR3: CASSLQRTASNQPQHF
V: TRBV28; CDR3: CASGSLAGGAKNIQYF
V: TRBV27; CDR3: CASTRDQRYNEQFF
V: TRBV11-3; CDR3: CASSLGASGEIDTQYF
V: TRBV10-2; CDR3: CASRRDAQPYNEQFF
V: TRBV18; CDR3: CASSPPTGIDTQYF
V: TRBV7-9; CDR3: CASSGRPRGETQYF
V: TRBV7-2; CDR3: CASSLGSRVSSGAQYF
V: TRBV19; CDR3: CATTGVNTDTQYF
V: TRBV30; CDR3: CAWSVQWTGGFGETQYF
V: TRBV5-1; CDR3: CASSLGGTYEQYF
V: TRBV2; CDR3: CASDRGSNYGYTF
V: TRBV7-8; CDR3: CASSYQGRAGNTIYF
V: TRBV28; CDR3: CASSRAENYGYTF
V: TRBV28; CDR3: CASSRETGNYGYTF
V: TRBV25-1; CDR3: CASTPMNTDTQYF
V: TRBV28; CDR3: CASSLSGAGGGYTF
V: TRBV18; CDR3: CASSRGQGAEKLFF
V: TRBV11-2; CDR3: CASSLLSGRGDTQYF
V: TRBV9; CDR3: CASSPVAGNTDTQYF
V: TRBV11-2; CDR3: CASRMTSGRSAGELFF
V: TRBV6-5; CDR3: CASSRTGYQPQHF
V: TRBV11-2; CDR3: CASSFPSGRGYNEQFF
V: TRBV10-1; CDR3: CASSDRTGLFF
V: TRBV9; CDR3: CASSEAASSYEQYF
V: TRBV29-1; CDR3: CSVEGAVGREQFF
V: TRBV6-1; CDR3: CASSETTGGNYGYTF
V: TRBV7-6; CDR3: CASSFGGAYEQYF
V: TRBV9; CDR3: CASSVRMGLDGELFF